Included here is one T cell receptor (beta chain) sequence, with context. The CDR3 consists of 12 residues. V lost 5 bases to trimming and J lost 5 bases, with 8 bases between them. Germline V gene lookup returns CDR1 MNHEY and CDR2 SMNVEV (reference sequence). The data stem from a study of blood T cell repertoires in COVID-19. Study as a whole: Some COVID-19 samples were acute and others convalescent; all came from the United States, Italy and Spain.

In the original processing: Reference gene primer amplification gave nucleated cell count estimates. The method was immunoSEQ multiplex PCR; TCRdb's version includes in-frame clones alone and lacks a portion of them. Clone size and V and J calls were adopted from that table, with D and trimming inferred from the DNA. The table includes over 75,000 clones, about 80% detected once. Sequencing was carried out using peripheral blood. The receptor comes from a woman aged 65 to 85 with acute or convalescent COVID-19. The chain is built from TRBV27 and TRBJ2-3; D is unresolved. CDR3 DNA: TGTGCCAGCAGTCCCTCCGGAGATACGCAGTATTTT. Residues: CASSPSGDTQYF.